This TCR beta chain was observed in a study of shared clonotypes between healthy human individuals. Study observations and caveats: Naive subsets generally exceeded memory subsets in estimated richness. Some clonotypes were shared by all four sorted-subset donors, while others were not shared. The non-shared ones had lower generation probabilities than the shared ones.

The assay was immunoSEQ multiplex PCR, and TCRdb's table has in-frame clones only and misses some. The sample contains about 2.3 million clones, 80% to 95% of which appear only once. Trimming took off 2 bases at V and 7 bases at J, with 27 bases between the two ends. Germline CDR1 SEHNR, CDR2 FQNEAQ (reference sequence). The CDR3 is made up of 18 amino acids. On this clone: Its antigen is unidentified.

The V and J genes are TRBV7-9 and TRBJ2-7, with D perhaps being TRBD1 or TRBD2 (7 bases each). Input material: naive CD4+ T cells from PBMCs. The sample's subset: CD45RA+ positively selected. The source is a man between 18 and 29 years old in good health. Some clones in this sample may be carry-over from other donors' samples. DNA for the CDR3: TGTGCCAGCAGCTTAAGGGGGCCCCTGGCGGTCCCGGGGGGAGAGCAGTACTTC. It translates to CASSLRGPLAVPGGEQYF.